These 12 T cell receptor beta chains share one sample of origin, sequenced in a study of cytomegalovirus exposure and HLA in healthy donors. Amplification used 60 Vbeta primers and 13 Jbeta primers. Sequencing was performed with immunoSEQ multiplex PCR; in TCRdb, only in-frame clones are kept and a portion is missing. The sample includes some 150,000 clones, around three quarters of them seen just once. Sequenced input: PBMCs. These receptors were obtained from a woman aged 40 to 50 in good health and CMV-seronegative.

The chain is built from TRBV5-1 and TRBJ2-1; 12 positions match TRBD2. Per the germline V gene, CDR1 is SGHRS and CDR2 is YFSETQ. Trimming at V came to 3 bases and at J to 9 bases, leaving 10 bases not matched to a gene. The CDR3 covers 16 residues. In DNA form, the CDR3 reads TGCGCCAGCAGCTCCCTACTAGCGGGGGGCAGGAGTGAGCAGTTCTTC. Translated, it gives CASSSLLAGGRSEQFF.

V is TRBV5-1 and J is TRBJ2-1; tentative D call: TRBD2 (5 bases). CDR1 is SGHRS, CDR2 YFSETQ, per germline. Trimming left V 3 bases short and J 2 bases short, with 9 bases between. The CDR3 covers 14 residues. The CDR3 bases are TGCGCCAGCAGCTCCGACTACGCCTACAATGAGCAGTTCTTC. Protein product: CASSSDYAYNEQFF.

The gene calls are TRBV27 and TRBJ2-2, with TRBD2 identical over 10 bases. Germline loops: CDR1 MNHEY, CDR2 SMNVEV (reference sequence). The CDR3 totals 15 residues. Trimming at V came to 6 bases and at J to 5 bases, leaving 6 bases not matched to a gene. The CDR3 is CASRSLAGETGELFF. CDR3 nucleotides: TGTGCCAGCAGGTCTCTAGCGGGAGAGACCGGGGAGCTGTTTTTT.

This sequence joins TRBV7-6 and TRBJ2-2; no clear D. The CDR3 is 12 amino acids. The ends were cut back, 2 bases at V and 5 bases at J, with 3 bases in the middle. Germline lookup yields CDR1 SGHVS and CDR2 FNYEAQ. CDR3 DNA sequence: TGTGCCAGCAGCTTAACTACCGGGGAGCTGTTTTTT. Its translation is CASSLTTGELFF.

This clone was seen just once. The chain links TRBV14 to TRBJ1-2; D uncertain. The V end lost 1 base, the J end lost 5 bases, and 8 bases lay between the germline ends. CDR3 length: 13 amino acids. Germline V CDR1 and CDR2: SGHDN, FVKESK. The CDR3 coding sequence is TGTGCCAGCAGCCAAGGGCGGTTTTATGGCTACACCTTC. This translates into CASSQGRFYGYTF.

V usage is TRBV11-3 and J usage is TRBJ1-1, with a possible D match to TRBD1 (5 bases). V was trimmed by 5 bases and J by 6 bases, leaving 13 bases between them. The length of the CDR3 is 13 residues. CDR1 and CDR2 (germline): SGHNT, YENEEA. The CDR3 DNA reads TGTGCCAGCAGCGCGGCCGGAGGGGCTGAAGCTTTCTTT. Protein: CASSAAGGAEAFF.

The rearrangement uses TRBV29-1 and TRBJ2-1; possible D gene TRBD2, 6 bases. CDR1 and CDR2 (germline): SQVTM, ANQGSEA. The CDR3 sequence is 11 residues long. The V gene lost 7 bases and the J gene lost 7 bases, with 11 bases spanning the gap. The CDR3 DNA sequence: TGCAGCGCCGGGACTGGGAATGAGCAGTTCTTC. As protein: CSAGTGNEQFF.

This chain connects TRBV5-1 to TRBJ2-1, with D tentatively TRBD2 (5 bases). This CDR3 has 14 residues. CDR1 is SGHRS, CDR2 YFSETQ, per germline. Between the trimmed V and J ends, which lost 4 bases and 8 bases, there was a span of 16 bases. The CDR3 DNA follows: TGCGCCAGCAGCCTGCGACCCCTGCGGGATGAGCAGTTCTTC. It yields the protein CASSLRPLRDEQFF. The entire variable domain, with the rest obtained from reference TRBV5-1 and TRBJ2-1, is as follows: KAGVTQTPRYLIKTRGQQVTLSCSPISGHRSVSWYQQTPGQGLQFLFEYFSETQRNKGNFPGRFSGRQFSNSRSEMNVSTLELGDSALYLCASSLRPLRDEQFFGPGTRLTVL.

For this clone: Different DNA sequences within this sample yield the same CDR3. The CDR3 coding sequence is TGTGCCTGGAGTCCAGGGGACTATGGCTACACCTTC. Translating it yields CAWSPGDYGYTF. The chain carries TRBV30 and TRBJ1-2; perhaps TRBD1 as D (6 bases). V dropped 2 bases and J dropped 3 bases, with 7 bases sitting between them. Germline V gene sequence: CDR1 GTSNPN, CDR2 SVGIG (reference sequence). The CDR3 runs to 12 residues.

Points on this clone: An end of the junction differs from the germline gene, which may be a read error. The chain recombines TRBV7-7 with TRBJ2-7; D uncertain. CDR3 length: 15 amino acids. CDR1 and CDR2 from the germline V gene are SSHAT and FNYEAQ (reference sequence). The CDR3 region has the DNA TGTGCTAGCAGCCTAGGTCGAGCAAGCTCCTACGAGCAGTACTTC. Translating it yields CASSLGRASSYEQYF.

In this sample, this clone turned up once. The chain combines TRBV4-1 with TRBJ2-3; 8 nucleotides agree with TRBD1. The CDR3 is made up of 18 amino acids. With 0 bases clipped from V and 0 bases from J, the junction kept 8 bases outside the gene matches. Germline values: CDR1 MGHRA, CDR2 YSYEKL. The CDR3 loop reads CASSQEPWDRPSTDTQYF. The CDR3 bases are TGCGCCAGCAGCCAAGAGCCCTGGGACAGGCCTAGCACAGATACGCAGTATTTT.

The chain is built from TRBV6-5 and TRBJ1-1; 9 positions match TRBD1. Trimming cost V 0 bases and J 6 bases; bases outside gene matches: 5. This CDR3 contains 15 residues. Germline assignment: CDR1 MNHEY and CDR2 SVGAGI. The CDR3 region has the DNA TGTGCCAGCAGTTACTCGACAGGGGGGAAGGCTGAAGCTTTCTTT. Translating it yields CASSYSTGGKAEAFF.